This entry is about one TCR beta chain. In its sample, this clonotype was seen many times. The clone's antigen remains unknown. No base quality information exists; no much larger clone differs at one position. The sample originates from a study of response to subunit inactivated influenza vaccine (dated by TCRdb to the late 2010s). Background on the whole study: To follow how T cells responded to a trivalent subunit inactivated influenza vaccine, the researchers relied on deep quantitative profiling of the T cell receptor repertoire. The paper as a whole reports these results and caveats: The authors suggested that each seasonal influenza vaccination may recruit only a limited number of new T cells.

The germline V gene gives CDR1 as MGHRA and CDR2 as YSYEKL. Deletion took 2 bases off V and 3 bases off J, with a span of 7 bases between the germline ends. Including the terminal cysteine and phenylalanine, the CDR3 comprises 13 residues. CDR3 DNA only is kept here, 39 bases in frame from base 1. Library generation was performed with RT-PCR. The instrument was an Illumina HiSeq 2500. The raw public reads went through TCRdb reprocessing: fastp at Q25, MiXCR clone calling, in-frame beta chains kept. All rows with the same CDR3 protein become a single entry with the most common DNA and genes. This sample gives over 800,000 distinct CDR3 sequences in total; approximately 22% of them show up just once. The ten largest clones capture about 10% of the sample.

The origin of this receptor is a man between 45 and 60 years old who received an inactivated influenza vaccine. Donor details come from another sample of the same person, matched by shared clones. The chain employs TRBV4-1 and TRBJ1-1; a confident D gene designation cannot be given. The sample here was PBMCs from blood, taken about 5 days after vaccination. The CDR3 region has the sequence CASSQFGDTEAFF. The nucleotides are TGCGCCAGCAGCCAATTCGGGGACACTGAAGCTTTCTTT.